The rows below give T cell receptor beta chains drawn from one sample of a study of blood T cell repertoires in COVID-19. Profiling relied on immunoSEQ multiplex PCR, and the TCRdb table lists in-frame clones only, not all of them. The table records roughly 290,000 clones, 80% to 85% of them present only once. The sequencing input was peripheral blood. Receptors originate from a person aged 65-85 years with COVID-19, enrolled during active disease. The CDR3 runs from the conserved cysteine through the conserved F or W. The D gene is left open where the match is weak. Expanded clones are given a class, and other clones once, few, many or no size at all.

TRBJ2-1 TRBV7-2 - - TGTGCCAGCAGCTCCCCGGGAAAGCACAATGAGCAGTTCTTC CASSSPGKHNEQFF
TRBJ1-6 TRBV5-1 - TRBD1 TGCGCCAGCCGACCGACAGGGATAGGTGGTTCACCCCTCCACTTT CASRPTGIGGSPLHF
TRBJ2-7 TRBV27 - TRBD2 TGTGCCAGCAGTTCTCGGGGGGACTACTCCTACGAGCAGTACTTC CASSSRGDYSYEQYF
TRBJ1-2 TRBV29-1 - TRBD1 TGCAGCGTTGGGGGGACAGGAAATAACTATGGCTACACCTTC CSVGGTGNNYGYTF
TRBJ1-1 TRBV7-2 - TRBD1 TGTGCCAGCAGTACCCTCAGGGGGCTCACTGAAGCTTTCTTT CASSTLRGLTEAFF
TRBJ1-5 TRBV28 - - TGTGCCAGCGTCAATAATCGACTCCAGCATTTT CASVNNRLQHF
TRBJ2-2 TRBV14 - - TGTGCCAGCAGCCAAGTTAGTCCCGGGGAGCTGTTTTTT CASSQVSPGELFF
TRBJ1-3 TRBV5-8 - TRBD1 TGTGCCAGCAGCTGGGACAGGGGCGGCGGAAACACCATATATTTT CASSWDRGGGNTIYF
TRBJ1-1 TRBV15 once TRBD1 TGTGCCACCAGCAGAGCCAGGGGGCAAAACACTGAAGCTTTCTTT CATSRARGQNTEAFF
TRBJ1-5 TRBV3-1/TRBV3-2 - - TGTGCCAGCAGCCAAGCCGCCGGGGTGGGTAGCAATCAGCCCCAGCATTTT CASSQAAGVGSNQPQHF
TRBJ1-2 TRBV3-1/TRBV3-2 - - TGTGCCAGCAGCCAAGACCGACTCAGCCCGCATGGCTACACCTTC CASSQDRLSPHGYTF
TRBJ2-1 TRBV6-5 - - TGTGCCAGCAGTCCGACAGGCACATACAATGAGCAGTTCTTC CASSPTGTYNEQFF
TRBJ2-7 TRBV6-2/TRBV6-3 - - TGTGCCAGCAGTTACGGGGCGTCTCCCTACGAGCAGTACTTC CASSYGASPYEQYF
TRBJ2-3 TRBV5-1 - TRBD2 TGCGCCAGCAGCTTGAGGCTAGCGGGGGGGATTAGCACAGATACGCAGTATTTT CASSLRLAGGISTDTQYF
TRBJ2-5 TRBV6-6 - TRBD2 TGTGCCAGCAGTCTACTAGCGCTAAAAGAGACCCAGTACTTC CASSLLALKETQYF